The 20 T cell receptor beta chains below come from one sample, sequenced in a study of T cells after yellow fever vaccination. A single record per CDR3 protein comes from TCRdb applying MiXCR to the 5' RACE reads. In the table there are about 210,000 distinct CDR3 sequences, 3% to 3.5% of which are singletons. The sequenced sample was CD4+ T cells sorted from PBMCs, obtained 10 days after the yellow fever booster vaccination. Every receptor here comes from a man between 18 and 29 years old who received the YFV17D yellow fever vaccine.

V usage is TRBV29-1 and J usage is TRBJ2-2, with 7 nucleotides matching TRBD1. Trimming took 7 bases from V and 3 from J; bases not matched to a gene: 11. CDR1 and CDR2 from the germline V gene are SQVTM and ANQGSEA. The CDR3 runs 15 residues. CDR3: CSAAAEGADTGELFF. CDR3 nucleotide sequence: TGCAGCGCAGCAGCTGAGGGGGCGGACACCGGGGAGCTGTTTTTT.

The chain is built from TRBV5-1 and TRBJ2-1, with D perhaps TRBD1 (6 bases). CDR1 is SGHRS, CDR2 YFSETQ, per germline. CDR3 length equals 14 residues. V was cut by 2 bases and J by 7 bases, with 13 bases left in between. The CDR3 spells CASSFRGWVNEQFF. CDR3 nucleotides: TGCGCCAGCAGCTTTAGGGGGTGGGTAAATGAGCAGTTCTTC.

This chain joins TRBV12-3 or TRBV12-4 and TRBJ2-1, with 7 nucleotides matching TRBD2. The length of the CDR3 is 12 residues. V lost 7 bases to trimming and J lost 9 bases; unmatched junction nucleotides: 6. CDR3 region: CASNPGGSEQFF. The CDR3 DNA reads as TGTGCCAGCAATCCCGGGGGGTCTGAGCAGTTCTTC.

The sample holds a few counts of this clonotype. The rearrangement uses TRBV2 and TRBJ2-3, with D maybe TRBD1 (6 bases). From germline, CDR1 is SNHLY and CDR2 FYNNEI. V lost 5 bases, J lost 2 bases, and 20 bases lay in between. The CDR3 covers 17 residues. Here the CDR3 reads CASSLPRGLGHTDTQYF. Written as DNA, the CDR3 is TGTGCCAGCAGTTTGCCGCGAGGACTGGGACACACAGATACGCAGTATTTT.

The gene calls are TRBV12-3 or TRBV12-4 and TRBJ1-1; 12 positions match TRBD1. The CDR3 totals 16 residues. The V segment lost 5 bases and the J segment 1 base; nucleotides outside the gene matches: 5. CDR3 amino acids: CASSPGQGAQNTEAFF. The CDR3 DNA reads TGTGCCAGCAGTCCGGGACAGGGGGCGCAGAACACTGAAGCTTTCTTT.

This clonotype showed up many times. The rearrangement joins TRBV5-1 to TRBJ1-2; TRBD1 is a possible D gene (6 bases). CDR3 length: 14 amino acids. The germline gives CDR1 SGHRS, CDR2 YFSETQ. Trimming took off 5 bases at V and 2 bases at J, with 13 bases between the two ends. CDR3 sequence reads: CASRWTAENYGYTF. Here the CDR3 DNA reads TGCGCCAGCAGATGGACAGCAGAAAACTATGGCTACACCTTC. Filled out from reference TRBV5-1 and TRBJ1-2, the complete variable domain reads KAGVTQTPRYLIKTRGQQVTLSCSPISGHRSVSWYQQTPGQGLQFLFEYFSETQRNKGNFPGRFSGRQFSNSRSEMNVSTLELGDSALYLCASRWTAENYGYTFGSGTRLTVV.

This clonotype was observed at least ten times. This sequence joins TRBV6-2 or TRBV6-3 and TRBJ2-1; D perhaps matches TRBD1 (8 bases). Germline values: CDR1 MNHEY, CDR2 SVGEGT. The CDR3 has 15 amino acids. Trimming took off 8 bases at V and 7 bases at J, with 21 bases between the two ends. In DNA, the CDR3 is TGTGCCAGCCTGAAACCAGACAGGGGAGGGAATGAGCAGTTCTTC. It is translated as CASLKPDRGGNEQFF.

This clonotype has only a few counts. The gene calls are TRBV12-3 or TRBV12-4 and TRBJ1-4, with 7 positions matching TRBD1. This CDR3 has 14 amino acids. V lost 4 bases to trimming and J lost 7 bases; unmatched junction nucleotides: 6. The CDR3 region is CASSSRGVSEKLFF. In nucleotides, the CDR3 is TGTGCCAGCAGTTCCAGGGGGGTGAGTGAAAAACTGTTTTTT.

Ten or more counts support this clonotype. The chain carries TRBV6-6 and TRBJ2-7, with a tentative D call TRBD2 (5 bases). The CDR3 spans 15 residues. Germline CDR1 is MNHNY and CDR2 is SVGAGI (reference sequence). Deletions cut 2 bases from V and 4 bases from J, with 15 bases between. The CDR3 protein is CASSYPPEGIYEQYF. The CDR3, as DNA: TGTGCCAGCAGTTACCCACCCGAGGGAATTTACGAGCAGTACTTC.

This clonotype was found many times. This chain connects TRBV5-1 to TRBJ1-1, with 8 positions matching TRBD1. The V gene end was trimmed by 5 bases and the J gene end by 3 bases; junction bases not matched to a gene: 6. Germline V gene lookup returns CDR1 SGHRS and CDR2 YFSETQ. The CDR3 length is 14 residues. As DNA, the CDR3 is TGCGCCAGCAGGTTGACAGGGGAGGACACTGAAGCTTTCTTT. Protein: CASRLTGEDTEAFF. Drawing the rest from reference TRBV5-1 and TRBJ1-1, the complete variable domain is KAGVTQTPRYLIKTRGQQVTLSCSPISGHRSVSWYQQTPGQGLQFLFEYFSETQRNKGNFPGRFSGRQFSNSRSEMNVSTLELGDSALYLCASRLTGEDTEAFFGQGTRLTVV.

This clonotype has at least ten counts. The CDR3 sequence: CASSTGQGDVSFYGYTF. The CDR3 bases are TGCGCCAGCAGCACCGGACAGGGAGATGTCAGTTTCTATGGCTACACCTTC. V and J are TRBV5-1 and TRBJ1-2; 8 positions agree with TRBD1. This CDR3 spans 17 amino acids. V shed 4 bases and J 4 bases; nucleotides not matched to a gene: 15. Germline V gene lookup returns CDR1 SGHRS and CDR2 YFSETQ.

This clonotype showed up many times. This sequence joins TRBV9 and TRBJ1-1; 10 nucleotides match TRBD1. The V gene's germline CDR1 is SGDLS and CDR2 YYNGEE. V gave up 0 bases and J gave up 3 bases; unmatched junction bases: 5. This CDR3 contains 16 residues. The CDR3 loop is CASSVEDRGWDTEAFF. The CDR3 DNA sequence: TGTGCCAGCAGCGTAGAGGACAGGGGGTGGGACACTGAAGCTTTCTTT.

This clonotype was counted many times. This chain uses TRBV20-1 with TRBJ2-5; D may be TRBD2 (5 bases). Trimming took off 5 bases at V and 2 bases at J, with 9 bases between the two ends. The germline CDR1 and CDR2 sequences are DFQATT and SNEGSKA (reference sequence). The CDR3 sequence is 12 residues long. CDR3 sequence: CSADQRQETQYF. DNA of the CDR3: TGCAGTGCTGACCAGCGGCAAGAGACCCAGTACTTC.

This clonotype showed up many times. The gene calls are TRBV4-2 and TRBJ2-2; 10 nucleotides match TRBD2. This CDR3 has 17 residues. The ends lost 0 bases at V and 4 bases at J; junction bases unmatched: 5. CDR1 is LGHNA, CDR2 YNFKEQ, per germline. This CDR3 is CASSQEASGGATGELFF. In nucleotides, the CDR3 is TGTGCCAGCAGCCAAGAGGCAAGCGGGGGGGCCACCGGGGAGCTGTTTTTT.

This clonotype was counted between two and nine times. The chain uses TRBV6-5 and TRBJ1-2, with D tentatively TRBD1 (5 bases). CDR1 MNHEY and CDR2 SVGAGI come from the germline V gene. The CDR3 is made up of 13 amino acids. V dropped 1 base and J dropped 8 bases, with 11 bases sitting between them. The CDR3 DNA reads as TGTGCCAGCAGTTACTTGGGAAGGGGCGGCTACACCTTC. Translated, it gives CASSYLGRGGYTF.

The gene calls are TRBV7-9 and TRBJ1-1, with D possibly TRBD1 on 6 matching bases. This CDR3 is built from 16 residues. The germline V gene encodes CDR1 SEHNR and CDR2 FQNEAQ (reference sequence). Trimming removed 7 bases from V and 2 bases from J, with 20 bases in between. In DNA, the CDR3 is TGTGCCAGCACGGGAGCATTCCGGACAGCCAACACTGAAGCTTTCTTT. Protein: CASTGAFRTANTEAFF.

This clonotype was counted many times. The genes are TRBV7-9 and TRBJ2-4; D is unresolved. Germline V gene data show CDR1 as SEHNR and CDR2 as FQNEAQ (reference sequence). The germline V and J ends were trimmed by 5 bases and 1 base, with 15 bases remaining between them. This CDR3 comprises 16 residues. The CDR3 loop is CASSPGPARAKNIQYF. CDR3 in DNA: TGTGCCAGCAGCCCCGGACCAGCCCGTGCCAAAAACATTCAGTACTTC.

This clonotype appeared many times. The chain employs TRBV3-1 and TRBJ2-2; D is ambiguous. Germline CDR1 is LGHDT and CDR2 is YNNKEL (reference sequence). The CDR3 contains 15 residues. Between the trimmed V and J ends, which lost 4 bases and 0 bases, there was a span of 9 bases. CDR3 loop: CASSRGEANTGELFF. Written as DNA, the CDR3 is TGTGCCAGCAGCCGGGGTGAGGCGAACACCGGGGAGCTGTTTTTT.

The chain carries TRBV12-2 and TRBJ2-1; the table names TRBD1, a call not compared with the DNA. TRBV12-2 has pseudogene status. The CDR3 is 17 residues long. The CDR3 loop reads CASRVPLSRRGGDEQFF. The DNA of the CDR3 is TGTGCAAGTCGCGTGCCCCTTAGTAGACGTGGGGGTGATGAGCAGTTCTTC.

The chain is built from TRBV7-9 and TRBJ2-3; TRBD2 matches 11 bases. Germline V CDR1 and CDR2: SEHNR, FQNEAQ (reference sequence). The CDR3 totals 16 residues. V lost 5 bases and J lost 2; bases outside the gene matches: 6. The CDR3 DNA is TGTGCCAGCAGCCCTGTAGCGGGGGGGCCCACAGATACGCAGTATTTT. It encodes CASSPVAGGPTDTQYF.